The clone carrying this TCR beta chain has more than one count but fewer than ten. Its antigen remains unidentified. The PCR was carried out with 60 Vbeta primers and 13 Jbeta primers. In the study's own analysis: In a later analysis, of tens of millions of unique beta chains, some 10 million appeared in at least two donors. Libraries were prepared by immunoSEQ multiplex PCR; TCRdb keeps only in-frame clonotypes and omits some of them. V and J calls and clone size are copied from that table; D and trimming were computed from the DNA. The table shows some 110,000 clones, with approximately 80% occurring only once. The CDR3 loop spans 14 amino acids. Trimming at V came to 4 bases and at J to 4 bases, leaving 10 bases not matched to a gene. Germline CDR1 GTSNPN, CDR2 SVGIG (reference sequence). The data belong to a study of cytomegalovirus exposure and HLA in healthy donors. Findings of the study overall: Later examination showed HLA-associated TCR beta chains had greater clonal expansion than equally common others. What TCR beta sequences reportedly achieved was accurate prediction of HLA-A and HLA-B alleles in most subjects. Most TCR sequences were uncommon, yet certain public TCRs appeared in many donors.

This receptor was obtained from a woman aged 18-35 years in good health and CMV-seropositive. This chain links TRBV30 with TRBJ2-7; 7 nucleotides line up with TRBD1. The source material was PBMCs. CDR3 loop: CAWTGQAVFYEQYF. The CDR3 DNA sequence: TGTGCCTGGACAGGACAGGCGGTTTTTTACGAGCAGTACTTC.